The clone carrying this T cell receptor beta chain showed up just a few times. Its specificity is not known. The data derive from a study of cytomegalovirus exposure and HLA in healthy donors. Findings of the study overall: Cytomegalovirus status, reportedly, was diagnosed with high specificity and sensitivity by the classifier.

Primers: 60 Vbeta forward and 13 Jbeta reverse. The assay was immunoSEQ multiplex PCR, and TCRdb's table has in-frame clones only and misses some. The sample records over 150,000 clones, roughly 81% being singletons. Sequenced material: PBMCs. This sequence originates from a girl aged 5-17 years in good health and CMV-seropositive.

The CDR3 nucleotides are TGCGCCAGCAGTACCGGGACACAAGAGACCCAGTACTTC. Translated, it gives CASSTGTQETQYF. This rearrangement joins TRBV10-1 to TRBJ2-5; the D gene is possibly TRBD1 (6 bases). V was pared by 5 bases and J by 2 bases, with 9 bases between. The CDR3 sequence is 13 residues long. Germline V gene data show CDR1 as WNHNN and CDR2 as SYGVQD (reference sequence).